Presented here are 15 T cell receptor beta chains from one specimen sequenced in a study of Ad26.COV2.S vaccination and SARS-CoV-2 variants. Data came from immunoSEQ multiplex PCR; TCRdb stores just in-frame clones and leaves some out. The sample has 250,000 or so clones, roughly 89% seen once. This sample's treatment: some 20 received Ad26.COV2.S at low or high dose, single or two shots; several received placebo; per-sample allocation not given. Samples came from day 63 after the first vaccine or placebo injection. Sequencing was performed on peripheral blood, taken in a trial of Ad26.COV2.S vaccine versus placebo. The receptors stem from a person between 18 and 59 years old who received the Ad26.COV2.S COVID-19 vaccine or a placebo.

This chain joins TRBV9 and TRBJ2-3; D possibly corresponds to TRBD2 (5 bases). The length of the CDR3 is 14 residues. Germline CDR1 and CDR2: SGDLS and YYNGEE. The CDR3 protein is CASGTLTSTDTQYF. DNA for the CDR3: TGTGCGAGCGGAACACTCACTAGCACAGATACGCAGTATTTT.

This clone was seen only once. The CDR3 spells CASSEVPGIYEKLFF. The CDR3 DNA follows: TGTGCCAGCAGTGAAGTACCGGGGATATATGAAAAACTGTTTTTT. The chain employs TRBV2 and TRBJ1-4; D ambiguous. In germline, CDR1 is SNHLY, CDR2 FYNNEI. Trimming removed 1 base from V and 6 bases from J, with 12 bases in between. The CDR3 is made up of 15 amino acids.

The rearrangement links TRBV6-2 or TRBV6-3 to TRBJ2-2; D not resolved. Germline CDR1 is MNHEY and CDR2 is SVGEGT. The CDR3 has 13 amino acids. V dropped 4 bases and J dropped 6 bases, with 9 bases sitting between them. The CDR3 here is CASSFGMAGELFF. The CDR3 DNA follows: TGTGCCAGCAGTTTTGGTATGGCCGGGGAGCTGTTTTTT.

The J gene is TRBJ2-5, the V gene TRBV4-2; 11 bases line up with TRBD2. V lost 1 base to trimming and J lost 7 bases; unmatched junction nucleotides: 11. Germline assignment: CDR1 LGHNA and CDR2 YNFKEQ. CDR3 size: 17 residues. CDR3 coding DNA: TGTGCCAGCAGCCAAGGGGAGACTAGCGGGGCAGCGGGGACCCAGTACTTC. It specifies CASSQGETSGAAGTQYF.

The chain uses TRBV6-2 or TRBV6-3 and TRBJ2-6; 7 bases map to TRBD1. Germline loops: CDR1 MNHEY, CDR2 SVGEGT. The CDR3 covers 18 residues. V dropped 3 bases and J dropped 0; count of bases not matched to a gene: 8. The CDR3 region has the DNA TGTGCCAGCAGTTATAGTAAGGGGGCTGCCTCTGGGGCCAACGTCCTGACTTTC. This sequence encodes CASSYSKGAASGANVLTF.

The chain is built from TRBV6-5 and TRBJ2-5; TRBD1 or TRBD2 may be the D gene (5 bases each). In germline, CDR1 is MNHEY, CDR2 SVGAGI. V shed 1 base and J shed 1 base, with 7 bases lying between them. The CDR3 length is 14 residues. The CDR3 coding sequence is TGTGCCAGCAGTTACTTTGGGGGCCAAGAGACCCAGTACTTC. Translation gives CASSYFGGQETQYF.

The V call is TRBV6-5, the J call TRBJ1-2, with 7 bases aligning to TRBD1. CDR1 and CDR2 from the germline V gene are MNHEY and SVGAGI. Trimming took 6 bases from V and 0 from J; bases not matched to a gene: 7. The CDR3 runs 15 residues. This CDR3 is CASRPRQGTNYGYTF. CDR3 in DNA: TGTGCCAGCAGACCTCGACAGGGAACTAACTATGGCTACACCTTC.

The chain links TRBV14 to TRBJ2-1; D is uncertain. Trimming cost V 1 base and J 2 bases, with 6 bases left between them. Germline V gene sequence: CDR1 SGHDN, CDR2 FVKESK. There are 14 residues in the CDR3. The CDR3 sequence: CASSQVRTYNEQFF. The CDR3 region has the DNA TGTGCCAGCAGCCAAGTGAGAACCTACAATGAGCAGTTCTTC.

The rearrangement joins TRBV9 to TRBJ2-3; D gene ambiguous. This CDR3 region has 14 residues. Trimming stripped 4 bases from V and 7 bases from J, with 16 bases between. The germline V gene encodes CDR1 SGDLS and CDR2 YYNGEE. CDR3 nucleotides: TGTGCCAGCAGCTTTCGACTTTCCTCGAATACGCAGTATTTT. It yields the protein CASSFRLSSNTQYF.

The chain couples TRBV25-1 to TRBJ2-1, with 7 bases aligning to TRBD2. Germline V gene lookup returns CDR1 MGHDK and CDR2 SYGVNS. The CDR3 extends over 15 amino acids. V shed 0 bases, J shed 9 bases, and the junction held 8 bases outside the gene matches. The CDR3 sequence is CASSEYMAGAGEQFF. CDR3 sequence (DNA): TGTGCCAGCAGTGAATATATGGCGGGAGCTGGTGAGCAGTTCTTC.

The rearrangement uses TRBV11-2 and TRBJ1-2; 11 bases fit TRBD1. V lost 2 bases and J lost 1; bases outside the gene matches: 9. The length of the CDR3 is 18 residues. CDR1 and CDR2 (germline): SGHAT, FQNNGV. The CDR3 DNA follows: TGTGCCAGCAGCTTATTAGCAGGGACAGGGGGTTATAACTATGGCTACACCTTC. It encodes CASSLLAGTGGYNYGYTF.

V is TRBV5-1 and J is TRBJ2-5, with D hard to call. CDR3 length: 14 amino acids. Germline V gene sequence: CDR1 SGHRS, CDR2 YFSETQ. The V end lost 2 bases, the J end lost 5 bases, and 13 bases lay between the germline ends. CDR3 region: CASSFQSSSETQYF. Written as DNA, the CDR3 is TGCGCCAGCAGCTTTCAATCTAGTTCGGAGACCCAGTACTTC.

The chain carries TRBV21-1 and TRBJ2-7. TRBV21-1 is annotated as a pseudogene. The CDR3 is 12 amino acids. CDR3 in DNA: TGTGCCAGCAGCAAGGATGGGTTGGAGCAGTACGTC. It encodes CASSKDGLEQYV.

The rearrangement links TRBV5-4 to TRBJ1-3; no reliable D call. Between the trimmed V and J ends, which lost 7 bases and 2 bases, there was a span of 7 bases. The CDR3 contains 12 residues. Germline V gives CDR1 SGHNT, CDR2 YYREEE (reference sequence). The CDR3 nucleotides read TGTGCCAGCTCCATTACTGGAAACACCATATATTTT. Its protein is CASSITGNTIYF.

CDR3 sequence (DNA): TGTGCCAGCAGCAAGAGGGCGGGGGAAACCTACGAGCAGTACGTC. It yields the protein CASSKRAGETYEQYV. This rearrangement joins TRBV21-1 to TRBJ2-7; the table's D call, TRBD2, has no DNA check behind it. TRBV21-1 is designated a pseudogene. The CDR3 runs 15 residues.